This T cell receptor beta chain was captured by sequencing in a study of T-cell memory formation after mild COVID-19. Turning to the study itself: TCR clustering was largely donor specific. Study-level points and caveats: Most CD4+ clones that shrank were in CM and EM, while CD8+ ones turned up in EMRA.

5'RACE with constant-segment primers built TCRalpha and TCRbeta cDNA libraries with UMIs. A single record per CDR3 protein comes from TCRdb applying MiXCR to the 5' RACE reads. The sample has roughly 110,000 distinct CDR3 sequences; 15% to 20% are singletons. The CDR3 sequence is 14 residues long. V lost 6 bases to trimming and J lost 3 bases, with 11 bases between them. Worth noting for this clonotype: Its antigen is unidentified.

The sequence came from an adult woman who had mild COVID-19 (a few samples of this study predate the infection). Cell type and time point are not known. V usage is TRBV12-3 or TRBV12-4 and J usage is TRBJ2-2; unclear D gene. The source material was PBMCs or a T cell subset sorted from them (not recorded which). The CDR3 is CASRRVLDTGELFF. CDR3 in DNA: TGTGCCAGCAGACGGGTTCTCGACACCGGGGAGCTGTTTTTT.